A selection of T cell receptor beta chains follows, all from one sample in a study of CD8+ T cells in alopecia areata. Clones were read by immunoSEQ multiplex PCR, and TCRdb kept only the in-frame ones, dropping some. The sample carries under 300,000 clones, roughly 63% recorded once. The sequencing here drew on CD4+ T cells sorted from blood, taken around week 54, from a patient treated with tofacitinib. These receptors were collected from a human donor with alopecia areata. Both conserved end residues are part of each CDR3. Fields, in order: clone size, D gene, V gene, J gene, CDR3 protein, CDR3 DNA. D genes are given only for firm matches. Part of the rows lack a size; the others show once, few, many or a class for expanded clones.

few	.	TRBV29-1	TRBJ1-4	CSVEDRVSGRTLKLFF	TGCAGCGTTGAAGATCGGGTGAGCGGAAGGACTCTAAAACTGTTTTTT
.	.	TRBV29-1	TRBJ2-1	CSVEPNNEQFF	TGCAGCGTTGAACCAAACAATGAGCAGTTCTTC
.	TRBD1	TRBV15	TRBJ1-4	CATSGTRTGIGEKLFF	TGTGCCACCAGCGGAACGAGGACAGGGATTGGCGAAAAACTGTTTTTT
.	TRBD1	TRBV29-1	TRBJ2-2	CSVEGQGEAGELFF	TGCAGCGTTGAAGGACAGGGGGAAGCCGGGGAGCTGTTTTTT
.	.	TRBV29-1	TRBJ2-7	CSVEVGVGYEQYF	TGCAGCGTTGAAGTAGGGGTCGGGTACGAGCAGTACTTC
few	.	TRBV7-8	TRBJ1-5	CASSLGGGAPNQPQHF	TGTGCCAGCAGCTTAGGAGGGGGGGCACCCAATCAGCCCCAGCATTTT
.	.	TRBV30	TRBJ1-2	CAWKRGISGYTF	TGTGCCTGGAAGAGGGGTATCTCTGGCTACACCTTC
.	.	TRBV5-4	TRBJ2-5	CASSRVGGNETQYF	TGTGCCAGCAGCCGGGTGGGAGGAAATGAGACCCAGTACTTC
.	TRBD1	TRBV30	TRBJ1-1	CAWSVRGRGDKNTEAFF	TGTGCCTGGAGTGTACGAGGCAGGGGGGACAAGAACACTGAAGCTTTCTTT
.	TRBD1	TRBV30	TRBJ1-1	CAWGTDMNTEAFF	TGTGCCTGGGGGACAGACATGAACACTGAAGCTTTCTTT
.	.	TRBV29-1	TRBJ1-1	CSVGKGTTNTEAFF	TGCAGCGTTGGGAAGGGCACTACCAACACTGAAGCTTTCTTT
.	.	TRBV2	TRBJ2-5	CASSLQETQYF	TGTGCCAGCAGTCTTCAAGAGACCCAGTACTTC
.	TRBD1	TRBV5-1	TRBJ2-5	CASSLQGAGETQYF	TGCGCCAGCAGCTTGCAGGGGGCGGGAGAGACCCAGTACTTC
few	.	TRBV30	TRBJ1-5	CAWSGADNQPQHF	TGTGCCTGGAGTGGGGCAGATAATCAGCCCCAGCATTTT
.	TRBD1	TRBV29-1	TRBJ1-2	CSVGGQGYGYTF	TGCAGCGTGGGGGGACAGGGCTATGGCTACACCTTC
few	.	TRBV14	TRBJ2-1	CASSPSGWEQFF	TGTGCCAGCAGCCCCTCTGGTTGGGAGCAGTTCTTC
.	.	TRBV30	TRBJ2-7	CAWSADLGEQYF	TGTGCCTGGAGTGCCGATTTGGGGGAGCAGTACTTC
.	.	TRBV7-2	TRBJ1-3	CASSLVGYGNTIYF	TGTGCCAGCAGCTTAGTAGGGTACGGAAACACCATATATTTT
.	TRBD1	TRBV9	TRBJ1-4	CASSVGQGRATNEKLFF	TGTGCCAGCAGCGTCGGACAGGGAAGGGCAACTAATGAAAAACTGTTTTTT
.	.	TRBV30	TRBJ1-1	CASTLSGNTEAFF	TGTGCCTCCACACTCAGTGGGAACACTGAAGCTTTCTTT